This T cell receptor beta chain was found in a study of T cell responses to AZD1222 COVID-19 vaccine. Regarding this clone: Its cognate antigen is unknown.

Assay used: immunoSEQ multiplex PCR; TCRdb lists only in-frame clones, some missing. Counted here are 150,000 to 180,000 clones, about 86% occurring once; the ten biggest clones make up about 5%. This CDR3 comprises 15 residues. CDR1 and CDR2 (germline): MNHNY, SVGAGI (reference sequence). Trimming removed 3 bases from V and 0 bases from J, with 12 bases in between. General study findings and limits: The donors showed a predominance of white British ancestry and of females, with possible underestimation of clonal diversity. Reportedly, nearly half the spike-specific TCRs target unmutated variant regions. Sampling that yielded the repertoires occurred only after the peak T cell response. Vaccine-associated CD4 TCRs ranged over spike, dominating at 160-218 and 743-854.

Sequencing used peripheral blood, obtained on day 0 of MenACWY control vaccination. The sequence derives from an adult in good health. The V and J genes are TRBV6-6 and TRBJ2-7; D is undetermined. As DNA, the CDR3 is TGTGCCAGCAGTTATGGCCTAGTCGCCTCCTACGAGCAGTACTTC. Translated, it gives CASSYGLVASYEQYF.